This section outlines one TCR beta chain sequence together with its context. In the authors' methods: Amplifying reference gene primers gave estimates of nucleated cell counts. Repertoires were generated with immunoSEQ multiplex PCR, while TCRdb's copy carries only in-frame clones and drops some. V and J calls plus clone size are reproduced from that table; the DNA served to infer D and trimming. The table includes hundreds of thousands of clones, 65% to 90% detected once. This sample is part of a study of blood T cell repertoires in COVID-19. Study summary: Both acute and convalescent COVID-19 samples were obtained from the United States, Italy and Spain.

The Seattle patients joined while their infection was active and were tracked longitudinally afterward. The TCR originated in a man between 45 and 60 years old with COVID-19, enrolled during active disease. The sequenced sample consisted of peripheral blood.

CDR3 nucleotides: TGTGCCAGCAGCAGGTACGGACAGAATAGCAATCAGCCCCAGCATTTT. It translates to CASSRYGQNSNQPQHF. V gene TRBV27 combines with J gene TRBJ1-5; possibly TRBD1 for D (6 bases). This CDR3 is 16 amino acids long. Between the trimmed V and J ends, which lost 6 bases and 0 bases, there was a span of 15 bases. The germline gives CDR1 MNHEY, CDR2 SMNVEV (reference sequence).